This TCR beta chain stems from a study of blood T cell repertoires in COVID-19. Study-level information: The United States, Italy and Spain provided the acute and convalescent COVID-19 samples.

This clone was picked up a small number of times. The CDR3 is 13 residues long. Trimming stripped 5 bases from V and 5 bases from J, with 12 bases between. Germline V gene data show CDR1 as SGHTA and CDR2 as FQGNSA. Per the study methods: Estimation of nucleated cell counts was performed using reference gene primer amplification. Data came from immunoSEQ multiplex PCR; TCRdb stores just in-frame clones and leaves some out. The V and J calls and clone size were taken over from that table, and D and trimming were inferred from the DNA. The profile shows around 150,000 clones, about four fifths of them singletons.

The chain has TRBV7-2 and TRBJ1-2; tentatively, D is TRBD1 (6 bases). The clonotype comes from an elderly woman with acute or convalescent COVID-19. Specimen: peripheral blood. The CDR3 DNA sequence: TGTGCCAGCAGCCCCAGGACAGCTTATGGCTACACCTTC. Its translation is CASSPRTAYGYTF.